The 26 T cell receptor beta chains below all came from one sample that was sequenced in a study of control samples from healthy donors and cancer patients. Only in-frame clones appear in the TCRdb table, and some are missing; sequencing was by immunoSEQ multiplex PCR. Found here are fewer than 500,000 clones, around nine tenths of them singletons; the top ten hold around 6.8%. The sample comprised PBMCs. These receptors were taken from a man aged 35 to 55 with head and neck cancer.

The chain is built from TRBV5-8 and TRBJ1-4; D remains unclear. Trimming cost V 4 bases and J 0 bases, with 13 bases left between them. Per germline, CDR1 SGHTS and CDR2 YDEGEE. The length of the CDR3 is 16 residues. The DNA for the CDR3 is TGTGCCAGCAGCCCGGTGGGCCGCGCAACTAATGAAAAACTGTTTTTT. Its translation is CASSPVGRATNEKLFF.

Remarks on this clone: This sample includes further DNA sequences coding for the same CDR3. This chain joins TRBV24-1 and TRBJ1-2, with D hard to call. Germline CDR1 is KGHDR and CDR2 is SFDVKD. Trimming removed 2 bases at V and 5 bases at J, with 5 bases between. The CDR3 is made up of 12 amino acids. As DNA, the CDR3 is TGTGCCACCAGTGATTGGACTTATGGCTACACCTTC. Translation: CATSDWTYGYTF.

The V gene is TRBV24-1, the J gene TRBJ2-3; 8 positions agree with TRBD2. The CDR3 has 16 residues. Germline-derived CDR1 and CDR2 are KGHDR and SFDVKD. The V segment lost 2 bases and the J segment 0 bases; nucleotides outside the gene matches: 3. The CDR3 loop reads CATSDSLADSTDTQYF. CDR3 nucleotide sequence: TGTGCCACCAGTGATTCACTAGCGGACAGCACAGATACGCAGTATTTT.

The gene calls are TRBV19 and TRBJ1-5; the match to TRBD1 covers 9 bases. The germline V gene has CDR1 LNHDA and CDR2 SQIVND (reference sequence). The CDR3 spans 14 residues. V was clipped by 8 bases and J by 3 bases; unmatched bases: 5. The CDR3 sequence: CASQTGGTNQPQHF. CDR3 DNA sequence: TGTGCCAGTCAGACAGGGGGTACCAATCAGCCCCAGCATTTT.

The CDR3 region is CASTRDSLNSPLHF. CDR3 nucleotides: TGTGCCAGCACCAGGGACAGCCTAAATTCACCCCTCCACTTT. The J gene is TRBJ1-6, the V gene TRBV28; 7 positions agree with TRBD1. Germline assignment: CDR1 MDHEN and CDR2 SYDVKM. CDR3 size: 14 residues. Trimming took 7 bases from V and 7 from J; bases not matched to a gene: 7.

The V and J genes are TRBV11-2 and TRBJ1-5, with D tentatively TRBD1 (6 bases). Germline CDR1 reads SGHAT; CDR2 reads FQNNGV. This CDR3 has 13 residues. The V end lost 3 bases, the J end lost 6 bases, and 9 bases lay between the germline ends. The CDR3 region is CASSLEGGQPQHF. In nucleotides, the CDR3 is TGTGCCAGCAGCTTGGAAGGGGGTCAGCCCCAGCATTTT.

As to this clone: Other DNA sequences within the sample encode an identical CDR3. This chain joins TRBV30 and TRBJ2-7, with a weak D call TRBD2 (5 bases). There are 11 residues in the CDR3. In germline, CDR1 is GTSNPN, CDR2 SVGIG (reference sequence). Trimming left V 1 base short and J 4 bases short, with 5 bases between. The CDR3 spells CAWSAGYEQYF. CDR3 nucleotide sequence: TGTGCCTGGAGTGCGGGGTACGAGCAGTACTTC.

The chain is built from TRBV7-2 and TRBJ2-1, with D possibly matching TRBD2 (6 bases). With 3 bases removed from V and 12 bases from J, the gap between germline ends came to 15 bases. The CDR3 runs 13 residues. The germline CDR1 and CDR2 sequences are SGHTA and FQGNSA. CDR3 protein: CASSFGPGGRQFF. The CDR3 nucleotides read TGTGCCAGCAGCTTCGGGCCCGGGGGACGGCAGTTCTTC.

The rearrangement links TRBV14 to TRBJ1-2; 11 positions match TRBD1. Germline CDR1 reads SGHDN; CDR2 reads FVKESK. V shed 0 bases, J shed 8 bases, and the junction held 14 bases outside the gene matches. The CDR3 has 18 amino acids. CDR3 nucleotide sequence: TGTGCCAGCAGCCAAGATGAGAGCGGACAGGGGGCAAGAAGGGGCTACACCTTC. The encoded protein is CASSQDESGQGARRGYTF.

The rearrangement links TRBV11-2 to TRBJ2-5; no firm D call. Germline V lookup: CDR1 SGHAT, CDR2 FQNNGV. Trimming removed 1 base at V and 3 bases at J, with 15 bases between. CDR3 length: 16 residues. The CDR3 DNA reads as TGTGCCAGCAGCTTAGTAGGGTCCGACCCTGAAGAGACCCAGTACTTC. It encodes CASSLVGSDPEETQYF.

The chain employs TRBV28 and TRBJ1-2; D uncertain. Per germline, CDR1 MDHEN and CDR2 SYDVKM. The CDR3 extends over 14 amino acids. V lost 1 base and J lost 3, with 9 bases in between. CDR3 coding DNA: TGTGCCAGCAGTTTATCATCGGTTCACTATGGCTACACCTTC. It translates to CASSLSSVHYGYTF.

This chain uses TRBV9 with TRBJ2-7; 13 bases fit TRBD2. V shed 6 bases, J shed 5 bases, and the junction held 2 bases outside the gene matches. This CDR3 has 13 residues. From germline, CDR1 is SGDLS and CDR2 YYNGEE. The CDR3 spells CASTTSGGDEQYF. DNA of the CDR3: TGTGCCAGCACCACTAGCGGGGGGGACGAGCAGTACTTC.

A single count supports this clone. The CDR3 loop is CASSPTPGNQPQHF. The CDR3 nucleotides are TGTGCCAGCAGCCCAACTCCTGGGAATCAGCCCCAGCATTTT. The chain carries TRBV6-4 and TRBJ1-5; D is ambiguous. The CDR3 extends over 14 amino acids. The V gene lost 6 bases and the J gene lost 4 bases, with 13 bases spanning the gap. Per germline, CDR1 MRHNA and CDR2 SNTAGT.

The chain has TRBV4-3 and TRBJ1-2, with TRBD1 identical over 10 bases. J was trimmed by 6 bases and V by 4 bases; bases with no gene match: 8. The CDR3 extends over 15 amino acids. Germline V gene sequence: CDR1 LGHNA, CDR2 YSLEER. CDR3 in DNA: TGCGCCAGCAGCCCCGGGACAGGGGATGTCGATGGCTACACCTTC. This translates into CASSPGTGDVDGYTF.

The chain recombines TRBV7-2 with TRBJ2-2, with D perhaps given as TRBD1 or TRBD2 (5 bases each). Germline assignment: CDR1 SGHTA and CDR2 FQGNSA. The CDR3 length is 16 residues. Trimming left V 0 bases short and J 6 bases short, with 14 bases between. The CDR3 sequence is CASSLAYRGAAGELFF. The CDR3 bases are TGTGCCAGCAGCTTAGCGTACCGGGGCGCCGCCGGGGAGCTGTTTTTT.

The V and J genes are TRBV18 and TRBJ2-7; D gene ambiguous. In germline, CDR1 is KGHSH, CDR2 LQKENI. V dropped 0 bases and J dropped 2 bases, with 14 bases sitting between them. This CDR3 spans 16 amino acids. CDR3 in DNA: TGTGCCAGCTCACCACCGGGGTCCTCCGGACCCTACGAGCAGTACTTC. It yields the protein CASSPPGSSGPYEQYF.

The rearrangement uses TRBV24-1 and TRBJ2-1; D might be TRBD1 or TRBD2, each matching 6 bases. The CDR3 has 18 residues. The germline CDR1 and CDR2 sequences are KGHDR and SFDVKD. V was pared by 4 bases and J by 7 bases, with 25 bases between. The CDR3 region has the DNA TGTGCCACCAGTGACCCCCTAGGGGGGACAACTTTCGAGAATGAGCAGTTCTTC. This sequence encodes CATSDPLGGTTFENEQFF.

In regard to this clone: This sample also contains other DNA sequences that code for the same CDR3. This chain joins TRBV7-2 and TRBJ2-7; D is uncertain. Germline assignment: CDR1 SGHTA and CDR2 FQGNSA. CDR3 length: 11 residues. The V and J ends lost 0 bases and 5 bases respectively, with 2 bases between them. Here the CDR3 DNA reads TGTGCCAGCAGCTTAGCTGACGAGCAGTACTTC. Translating it yields CASSLADEQYF.

V usage is TRBV5-5 and J usage is TRBJ1-2; D perhaps matches TRBD1 (5 bases). V lost 0 bases and J 5 bases, leaving 17 bases between the germline ends. The CDR3 runs 16 residues. From germline, CDR1 is SGHKS and CDR2 YYEKEE (reference sequence). CDR3 nucleotides: TGTGCCAGCAGCTTGGAGGTGCAGGGAGTGGGTTATGGCTACACCTTC. This translates into CASSLEVQGVGYGYTF.

This chain links TRBV7-9 with TRBJ1-2; D perhaps matches TRBD1 (6 bases). Germline V lookup: CDR1 SEHNR, CDR2 FQNEAQ (reference sequence). This CDR3 contains 13 residues. The V and J ends lost 5 bases and 4 bases respectively, with 11 bases between them. The CDR3 here is CASSPSGVYGYTF. As DNA, the CDR3 is TGTGCCAGCAGCCCCTCAGGGGTCTATGGCTACACCTTC.

V usage is TRBV6-5 and J usage is TRBJ2-1, with 12 bases identical to TRBD1. V shed 6 bases and J 8 bases; nucleotides not matched to a gene: 5. The CDR3 has 14 residues. The germline V gene encodes CDR1 MNHEY and CDR2 SVGAGI. Here the CDR3 reads CASRGQGATDEQFF. The CDR3 nucleotides read TGTGCCAGCAGGGGACAGGGGGCTACAGATGAGCAGTTCTTC.

The chain couples TRBV27 to TRBJ2-1; either TRBD1 or TRBD2 may supply D (5 bases each). CDR1 MNHEY and CDR2 SMNVEV come from the germline V gene (reference sequence). The CDR3 runs 12 residues. V lost 8 bases to trimming and J lost 6 bases, with 11 bases between them. CDR3 sequence reads: CASGTFVNEQFF. Written as DNA, the CDR3 is TGTGCCAGCGGGACGTTTGTCAATGAGCAGTTCTTC.

This sequence joins TRBV11-1 and TRBJ2-1; 12 nucleotides agree with TRBD2. This CDR3 comprises 15 residues. Germline V gene lookup returns CDR1 SGHAT and CDR2 FQDESV (reference sequence). V was pared by 2 bases and J by 7 bases, with 3 bases of the junction left unmatched. CDR3 DNA sequence: TGTGCCAGCAGCTTAAGACTAGCGGGGGAGAATGAGCAGTTCTTC. Residues: CASSLRLAGENEQFF.

This clone was seen only once. V and J are TRBV5-1 and TRBJ2-3; 7 bases are shared with TRBD2. The CDR3 runs to 15 residues. V trimming: 6 bases; J trimming: 1 base; junction bases outside the gene matches: 8. CDR1 SGHRS and CDR2 YFSETQ come from the germline V gene. The CDR3 nucleotides are TGCGCCAGCAAGCCGTGGGCGGGGGGCACAGATACGCAGTATTTT. It specifies CASKPWAGGTDTQYF.

This chain joins TRBV19 and TRBJ1-6; D may be TRBD1 (6 bases). There are 12 residues in the CDR3. V was clipped by 6 bases and J by 9 bases, with 9 bases between them. Germline V gene lookup returns CDR1 LNHDA and CDR2 SQIVND (reference sequence). CDR3 nucleotide sequence: TGTGCCAGTAGGGAGGGGGGTTCACCCCTCCACTTT. Its protein is CASREGGSPLHF. Variable domain in full (rest from reference TRBV19 and TRBJ1-6): DGGITQSPKYLFRKEGQNVTLSCEQNLNHDAMYWYRQDPGQGLRLIYYSQIVNDFQKGDIAEGYSVSREKKESFPLTVTSAQKNPTAFYLCASREGGSPLHFGNGTRLTVT.

This chain connects TRBV6-2 or TRBV6-3 to TRBJ2-1, with 9 nucleotides matching TRBD2. The J segment lost 4 bases and the V segment lost 5 bases, leaving 6 bases of the junction unmatched. The CDR3 contains 15 residues. Germline CDR1 is MNHEY and CDR2 is SVGEGT. The CDR3 nucleotides read TGTGCCAGCAGTCCCCGGACTAGCGTTTACAATGAGCAGTTCTTC. Translating it yields CASSPRTSVYNEQFF.